This T cell receptor (beta chain) emerged from a study of T cell responses to AZD1222 COVID-19 vaccine (dated by TCRdb to the early 2020s). The study in broad terms: AZD1222 recipients with second doses at about 4 weeks or about 12 weeks were pooled, because spike-specific TCR depth and breadth did not differ between schedules. TCR sequencing covered roughly 230 trial participants: nearly 210 given two doses of AZD1222 and 26 given two doses of MenACWY control vaccine. Trial participants were enrolled by age into 18-55, 56-69 and 70-plus year subgroups, with about 150, 28 and 57 TCR-sequenced participants respectively.

The CDR3 regions of human TCRbeta chains were analyzed by immunosequencing. As for how the authors treated the data: Repertoire TCRs were matched against a reference library of SARS-CoV-2-specific TCRs generated with the MIRA antigen-specificity platform. Breadth was defined as the fraction of unique TCRs that were SARS-CoV-2-associated. Depth was defined as the fraction of total T cells that were SARS-CoV-2-associated. Using the MIRA data, each spike-specific TCR was mapped to the spike region that the TCR reacts to and placed in a CD4 or CD8 class. Log10-transformed breadth and depth values were compared by one-way ANOVA with Sidak's multiple comparisons tests. The table was pulled from immuneACCESS by TCRdb, which kept in-frame rearrangements only. Such tables lose some clones; where checked, under half of the loss comes from unresolved V genes, and the rest has no known cause. Clone size and V and J calls were adopted from that table, with D and trimming inferred from the DNA. The sample contains 150,000 or so clones, more than 85% of them found a single time. The ten largest clones capture approximately 1.5% of the sample.

Results the study describes overall, beyond this receptor: After two AZD1222 doses, spike-specific TCR breadth and depth were significantly higher than at day 0 and than in MenACWY recipients. Conclusions about previously exposed vaccinees are limited, since just 6 or 7 AZD1222 recipients were seropositive for SARS-CoV-2 at baseline. The 56-69-year group was small, and its depth increase did not reach significance, likely because of low power. Because no day 14 peak-response samples were available, the repertoires could be characterized only after the peak T cell response. Reportedly, almost half of the unique spike-specific TCRs recognized epitopes lying outside the regions that are mutated in the B.1.351 and B.1.1.7 variants. Most participants were white British and females outnumbered males, and the authors suggested that clonal diversity may have been underestimated. The whole spike protein was spanned by vaccine-associated CD4 TCRs, and dominant responses were seen in regions 160-218 and 743-854.

Concerning this clone itself: Its antigen is not yet known. Per-base qualities were not stored, and no clone one base away is much larger.

This sample's time point label indicates: baseline before first vaccination. Vaccinee samples came from UK trials COV001 and COV002, including a single-blind randomized controlled phase 2/3 trial of AZD1222 (ChAdOx1 nCoV-19) in healthy adults. For TCRbeta chain sequencing, PBMC samples were collected from trial participants at day 0 and at day 28 after the second dose. V sheds 10 bases and J sheds 4 bases, leaving 13 bases between their ends. CDR1 is given as SNHLY and CDR2 as FYNNEI, both from the germline V gene. The CDR3 goes from the cysteine to the phenylalanine over 13 residues. The only DNA kept is the CDR3, 39 bases in frame from the first base.

The TCR was taken from an adult in good health. The sample was peripheral blood, taken on day 0 of AZD1222 vaccination. This sequence uses TRBV2 and TRBJ2-2; the D gene is perhaps TRBD2, on 6 matching bases. The DNA sequence is given as TGTGCCACCGGACTACGGGCCACCGGGGAGCTGTTTTTT. Its protein product is CATGLRATGELFF.